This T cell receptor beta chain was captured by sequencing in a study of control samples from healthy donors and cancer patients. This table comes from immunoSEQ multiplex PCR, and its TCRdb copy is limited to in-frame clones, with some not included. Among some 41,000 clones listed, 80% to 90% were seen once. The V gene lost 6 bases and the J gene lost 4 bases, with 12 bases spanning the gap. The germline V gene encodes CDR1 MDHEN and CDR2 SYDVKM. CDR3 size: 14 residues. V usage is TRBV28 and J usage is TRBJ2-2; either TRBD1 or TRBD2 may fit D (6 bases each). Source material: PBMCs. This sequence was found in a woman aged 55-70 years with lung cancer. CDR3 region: CASSRGGLTGELFF. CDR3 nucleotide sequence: TGTGCCAGCAGCCGAGGGGGGCTCACCGGGGAGCTGTTTTTT.